Listed here is a single T cell receptor beta chain. The antigen is unknown. Trimming pared 1 base from V and 1 base from J, leaving 11 bases between. This CDR3 spans 15 amino acids. Germline V gives CDR1 SGHTS, CDR2 YDEGEE. Of the isolated RNA, all was reverse transcribed, and so the sequenced material was expressed TCRB transcripts. Sequenced by immunoSEQ multiplex PCR; TCRdb stores in-frame clones only, minus some. In the table there are 330,000 or so clones, around 13% of which are singletons. This entry is derived from a study of beta chain features in type 1 diabetes. Study results and limitations: Comparison showed that naive, central memory and Treg TCRB repertoires appeared more similar among patients than among healthy donors. Fewer insertions but more deletions were seen at VDJ junctions in type 1 diabetes patients. Significant though moderate, a shortening of TCRB CDR3s appeared in all four CD4+ subsets of Type 1 diabetes patients. Shorter templates might be favored by PCR, equally in patients and controls.

This chain links TRBV5-8 with TRBJ1-1; D is unresolved. The source is a man under 40 in good health. The sequenced material came from central memory CD4+ T cells from blood. Here the CDR3 DNA reads TGTGCCAGCAGCTTGACGGGGAGAACGAACACTGAAGCTTTCTTT. Residues: CASSLTGRTNTEAFF.